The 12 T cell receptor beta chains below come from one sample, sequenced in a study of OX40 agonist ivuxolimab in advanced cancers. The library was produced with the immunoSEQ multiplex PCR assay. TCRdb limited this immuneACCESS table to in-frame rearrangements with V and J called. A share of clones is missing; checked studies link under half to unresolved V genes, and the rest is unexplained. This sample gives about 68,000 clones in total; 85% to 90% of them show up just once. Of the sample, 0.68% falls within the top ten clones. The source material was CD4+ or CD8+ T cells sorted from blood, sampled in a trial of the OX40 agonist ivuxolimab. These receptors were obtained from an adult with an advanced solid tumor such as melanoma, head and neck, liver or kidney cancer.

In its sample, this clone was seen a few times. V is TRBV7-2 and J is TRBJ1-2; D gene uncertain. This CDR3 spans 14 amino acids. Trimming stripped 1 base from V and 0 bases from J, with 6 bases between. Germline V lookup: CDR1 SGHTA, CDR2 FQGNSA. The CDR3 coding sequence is TGTGCCAGCAGCTTAGAGACGGCTAACTATGGCTACACCTTC. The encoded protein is CASSLETANYGYTF.

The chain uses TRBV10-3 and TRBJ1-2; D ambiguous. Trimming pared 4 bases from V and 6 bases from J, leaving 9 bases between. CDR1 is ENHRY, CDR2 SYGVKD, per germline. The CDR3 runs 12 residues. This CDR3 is CAISGTADGYTF. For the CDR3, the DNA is TGTGCCATCAGTGGAACAGCAGATGGCTACACCTTC.

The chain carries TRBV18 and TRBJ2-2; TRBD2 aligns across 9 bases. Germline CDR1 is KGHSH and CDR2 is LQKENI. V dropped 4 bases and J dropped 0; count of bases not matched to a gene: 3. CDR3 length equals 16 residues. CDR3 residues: CASSRAGGTNTGELFF. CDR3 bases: TGTGCCAGCTCACGAGCGGGGGGCACGAACACCGGGGAGCTGTTTTTT.

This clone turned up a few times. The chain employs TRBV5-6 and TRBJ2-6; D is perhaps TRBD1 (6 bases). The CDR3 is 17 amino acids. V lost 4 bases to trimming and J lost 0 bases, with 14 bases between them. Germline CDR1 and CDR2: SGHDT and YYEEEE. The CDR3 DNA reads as TGTGCCAGCAGCCCGGACAGTCCAATCTCTGGGGCCAACGTCCTGACTTTC. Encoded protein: CASSPDSPISGANVLTF.

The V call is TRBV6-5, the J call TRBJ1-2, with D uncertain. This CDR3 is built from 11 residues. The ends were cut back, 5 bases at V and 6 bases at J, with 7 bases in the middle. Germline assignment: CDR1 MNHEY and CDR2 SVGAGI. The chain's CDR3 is CASSQWDGYTF. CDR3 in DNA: TGTGCCAGCAGTCAATGGGATGGCTACACCTTC.

CDR3 sequence reads: CASSLGGQGTNYGYTF. The CDR3, as DNA: TGTGCCAGCAGCTTAGGGGGTCAGGGGACGAACTATGGCTACACCTTC. The chain employs TRBV7-3 and TRBJ1-2; TRBD1 is a possible D gene (6 bases). From germline, CDR1 is SGHTA and CDR2 FQGTGA. Trimming removed 2 bases at V and 2 bases at J, with 15 bases between. CDR3 length: 16 amino acids.

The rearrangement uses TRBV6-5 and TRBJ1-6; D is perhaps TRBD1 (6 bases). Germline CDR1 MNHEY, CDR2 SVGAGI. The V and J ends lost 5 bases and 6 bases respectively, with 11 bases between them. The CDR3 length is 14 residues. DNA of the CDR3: TGTGCCAGCAGTACAGGGTATGCTAATTCACCCCTCCACTTT. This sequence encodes CASSTGYANSPLHF.

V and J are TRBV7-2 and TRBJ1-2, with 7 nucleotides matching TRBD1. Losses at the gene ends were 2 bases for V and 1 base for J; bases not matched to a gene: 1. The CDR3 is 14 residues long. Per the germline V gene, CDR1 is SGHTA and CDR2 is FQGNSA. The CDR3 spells CASSLQGGNYGYTF. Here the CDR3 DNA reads TGTGCCAGCAGCTTACAGGGGGGTAACTATGGCTACACCTTC.

CDR3 loop: CASSLYLGVNTEAFF. CDR3 bases: TGCGCCAGCAGCTTGTATCTAGGCGTGAACACTGAAGCTTTCTTT. The genes are TRBV5-1 and TRBJ1-1, with D unclear. V lost 1 base and J lost 0, with 10 bases in between. From germline, CDR1 is SGHRS and CDR2 YFSETQ. This CDR3 is built from 15 residues.

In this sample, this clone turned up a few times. CDR3 residues: CASSPSSGHSNQPQHF. The CDR3 DNA is TGTGCCAGCTCACCGTCCTCGGGGCATAGCAATCAGCCCCAGCATTTT. The gene calls are TRBV18 and TRBJ1-5, with D maybe TRBD1 (5 bases). Germline V gene data show CDR1 as KGHSH and CDR2 as LQKENI. CDR3 length: 16 residues. Deletions cut 3 bases from V and 0 bases from J, with 12 bases between.

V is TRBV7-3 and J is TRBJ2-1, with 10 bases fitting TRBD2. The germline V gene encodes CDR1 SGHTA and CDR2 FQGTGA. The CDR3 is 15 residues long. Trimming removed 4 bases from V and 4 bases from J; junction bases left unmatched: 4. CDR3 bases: TGTGCCAGCAGCTCCCTTAGCGGGGGGTACAATGAGCAGTTCTTC. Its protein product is CASSSLSGGYNEQFF.

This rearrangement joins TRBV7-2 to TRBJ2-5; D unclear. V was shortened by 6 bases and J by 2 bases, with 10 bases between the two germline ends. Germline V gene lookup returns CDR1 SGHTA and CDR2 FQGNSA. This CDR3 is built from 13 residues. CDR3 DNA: TGTGCCAGCAGAAGACCGTTGCAAGAGACCCAGTACTTC. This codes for CASRRPLQETQYF. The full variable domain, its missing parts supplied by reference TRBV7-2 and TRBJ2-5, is GAGVSQSPSNKVTEKGKDVELRCDPISGHTALYWYRQSLGQGLEFLIYFQGNSAPDKSGLPSDRFSAERTGGSVSTLTIQRTQQEDSAVYLCASRRPLQETQYFGPGTRLLVL.